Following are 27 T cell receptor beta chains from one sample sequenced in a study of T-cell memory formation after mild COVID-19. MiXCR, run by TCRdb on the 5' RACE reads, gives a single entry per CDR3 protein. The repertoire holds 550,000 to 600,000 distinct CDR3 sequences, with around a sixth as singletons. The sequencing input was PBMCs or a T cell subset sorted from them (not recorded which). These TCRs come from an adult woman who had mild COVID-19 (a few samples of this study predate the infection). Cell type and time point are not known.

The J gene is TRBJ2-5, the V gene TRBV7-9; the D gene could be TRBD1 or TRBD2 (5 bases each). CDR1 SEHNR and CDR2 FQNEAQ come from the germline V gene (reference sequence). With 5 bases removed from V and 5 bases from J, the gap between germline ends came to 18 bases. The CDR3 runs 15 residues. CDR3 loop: CASSGSAGRGETQYF. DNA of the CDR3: TGTGCCAGCAGCGGGTCCGCAGGGCGAGGGGAGACCCAGTACTTC. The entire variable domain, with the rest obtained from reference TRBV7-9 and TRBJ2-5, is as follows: DTGVSQNPRHKITKRGQNVTFRCDPISEHNRLYWYRQTLGQGPEFLTYFQNEAQLEKSRLLSDRFSAERPKGSFSTLEIQRTEQGDSAMYLCASSGSAGRGETQYFGPGTRLLVL.

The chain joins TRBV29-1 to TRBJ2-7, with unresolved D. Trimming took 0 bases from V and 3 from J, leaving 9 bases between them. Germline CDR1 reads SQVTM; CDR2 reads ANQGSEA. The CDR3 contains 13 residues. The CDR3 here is CSVEDLSGYEQYF. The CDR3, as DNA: TGCAGCGTTGAAGATCTTTCAGGCTACGAGCAGTACTTC.

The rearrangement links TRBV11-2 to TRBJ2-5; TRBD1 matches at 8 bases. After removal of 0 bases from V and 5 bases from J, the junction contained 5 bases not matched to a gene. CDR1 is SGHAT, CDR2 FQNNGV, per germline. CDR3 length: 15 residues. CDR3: CASSLDSGGAETQYF. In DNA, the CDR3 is TGTGCCAGCAGCTTAGACTCAGGGGGCGCGGAGACCCAGTACTTC.

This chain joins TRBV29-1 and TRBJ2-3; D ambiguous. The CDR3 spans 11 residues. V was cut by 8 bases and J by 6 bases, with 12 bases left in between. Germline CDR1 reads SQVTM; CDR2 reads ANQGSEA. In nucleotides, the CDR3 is TGCAGCCTCTCCCGATCCGATACGCAGTATTTT. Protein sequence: CSLSRSDTQYF.

In DNA form, the CDR3 reads TGCAGCGGGGGCGGGACCTACAATGAGCAGTTCTTC. Amino acids: CSGGGTYNEQFF. The chain employs TRBV20-1 and TRBJ2-1; D tentatively fits TRBD1 or TRBD2 (6 bases each). The CDR3 length is 12 residues. From germline, CDR1 is DFQATT and CDR2 SNEGSKA (reference sequence).

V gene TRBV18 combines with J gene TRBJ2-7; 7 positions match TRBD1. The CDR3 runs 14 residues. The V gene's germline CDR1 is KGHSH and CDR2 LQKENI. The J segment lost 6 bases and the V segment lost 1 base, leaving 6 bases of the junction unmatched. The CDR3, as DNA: TGTGCCAGCTCACCACTCCCCGGGACAGCCGAGCAGTACTTC. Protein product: CASSPLPGTAEQYF.

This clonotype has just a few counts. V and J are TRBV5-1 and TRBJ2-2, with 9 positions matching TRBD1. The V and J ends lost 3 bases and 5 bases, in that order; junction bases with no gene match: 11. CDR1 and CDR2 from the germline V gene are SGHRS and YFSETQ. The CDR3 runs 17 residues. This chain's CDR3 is CASSSFPGQGSTGELFF. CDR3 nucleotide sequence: TGCGCCAGCAGCTCTTTTCCGGGACAGGGATCAACCGGGGAGCTGTTTTTT.

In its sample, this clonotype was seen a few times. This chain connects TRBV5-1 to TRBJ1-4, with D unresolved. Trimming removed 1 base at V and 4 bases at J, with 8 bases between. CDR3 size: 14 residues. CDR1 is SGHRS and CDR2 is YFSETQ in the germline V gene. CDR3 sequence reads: CASSLSQVNEKLFF. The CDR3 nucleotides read TGCGCCAGCAGCTTGTCGCAGGTTAATGAAAAACTGTTTTTT.

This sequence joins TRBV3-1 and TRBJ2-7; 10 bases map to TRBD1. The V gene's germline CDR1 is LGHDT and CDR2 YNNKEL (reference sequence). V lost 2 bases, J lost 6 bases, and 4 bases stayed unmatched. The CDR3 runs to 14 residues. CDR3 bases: TGTGCCAGCAGCCAACGGACAGGGGGTGGCGAGCAGTACTTC. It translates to CASSQRTGGGEQYF.

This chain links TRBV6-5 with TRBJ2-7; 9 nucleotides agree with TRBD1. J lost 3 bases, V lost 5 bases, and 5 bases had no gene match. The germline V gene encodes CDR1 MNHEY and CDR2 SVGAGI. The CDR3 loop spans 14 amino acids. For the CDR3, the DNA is TGTGCCAGCAGTACTCCGGGACAGGGCTACGAGCAGTACTTC. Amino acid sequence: CASSTPGQGYEQYF.

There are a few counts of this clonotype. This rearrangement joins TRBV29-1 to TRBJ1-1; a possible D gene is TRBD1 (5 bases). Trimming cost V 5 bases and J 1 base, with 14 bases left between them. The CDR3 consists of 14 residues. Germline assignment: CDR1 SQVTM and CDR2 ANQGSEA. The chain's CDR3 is CSVRWGYQNTEAFF. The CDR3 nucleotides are TGCAGCGTTCGATGGGGGTATCAGAACACTGAAGCTTTCTTT.

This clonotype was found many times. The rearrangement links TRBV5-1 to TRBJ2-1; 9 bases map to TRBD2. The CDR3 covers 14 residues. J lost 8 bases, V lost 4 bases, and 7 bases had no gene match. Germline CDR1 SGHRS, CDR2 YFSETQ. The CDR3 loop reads CASSPGLALDEQFF. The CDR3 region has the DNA TGCGCCAGCAGCCCGGGACTAGCCCTCGATGAGCAGTTCTTC.

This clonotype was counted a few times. The CDR3 sequence: CASSLPGNEQYF. The CDR3 DNA reads as TGTGCCAGCAGCTTGCCGGGGAACGAGCAGTACTTC. V usage is TRBV9 and J usage is TRBJ2-7; possibly TRBD2 for D (5 bases). The CDR3 contains 12 residues. Germline-derived CDR1 and CDR2 are SGDLS and YYNGEE. V was cut by 4 bases and J by 5 bases, with 10 bases left in between.

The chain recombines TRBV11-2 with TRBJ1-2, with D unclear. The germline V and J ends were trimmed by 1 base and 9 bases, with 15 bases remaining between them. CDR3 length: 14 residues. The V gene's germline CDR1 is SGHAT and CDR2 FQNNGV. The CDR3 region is CASSLVSIRGRYTF. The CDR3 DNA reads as TGTGCCAGCAGCTTAGTTTCGATCCGAGGTCGCTACACCTTC. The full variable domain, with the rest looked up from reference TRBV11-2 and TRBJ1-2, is EAGVAQSPRYKIIEKRQSVAFWCNPISGHATLYWYQQILGQGPKLLIQFQNNGVVDDSQLPKDRFSAERLKGVDSTLKIQPAKLEDSAVYLCASSLVSIRGRYTFGSGTRLTVV.

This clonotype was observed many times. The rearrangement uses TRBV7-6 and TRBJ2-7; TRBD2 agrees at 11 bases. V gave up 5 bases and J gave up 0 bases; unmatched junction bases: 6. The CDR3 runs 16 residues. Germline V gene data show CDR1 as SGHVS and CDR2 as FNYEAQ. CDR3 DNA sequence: TGTGCCAGCAGCCGGGGGACTAGCGGAAACTCCTACGAGCAGTACTTC. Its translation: CASSRGTSGNSYEQYF.

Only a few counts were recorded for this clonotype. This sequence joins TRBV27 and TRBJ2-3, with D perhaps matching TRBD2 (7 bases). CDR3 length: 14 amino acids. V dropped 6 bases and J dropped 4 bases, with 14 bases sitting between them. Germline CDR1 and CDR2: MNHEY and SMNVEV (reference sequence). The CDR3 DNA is TGTGCCAGCAGAAGGGGGGGCGGGGCAGATACGCAGTATTTT. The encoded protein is CASRRGGGADTQYF.

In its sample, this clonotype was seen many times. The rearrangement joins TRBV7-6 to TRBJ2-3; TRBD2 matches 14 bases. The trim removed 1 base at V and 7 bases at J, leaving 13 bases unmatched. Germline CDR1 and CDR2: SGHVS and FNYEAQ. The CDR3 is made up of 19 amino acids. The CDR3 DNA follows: TGTGCCAGCAGCTTAGGGAGCTTTGGGACTAGCGGGAGACGAAATACGCAGTATTTT. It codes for CASSLGSFGTSGRRNTQYF.

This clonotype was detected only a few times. The CDR3 sequence is CASGPPGGNTIYF. The CDR3 bases are TGTGCCAGTGGACCACCGGGAGGAAACACCATATATTTT. The chain combines TRBV19 with TRBJ1-3, with D unclear. The CDR3 sequence is 13 residues long. The V and J ends lost 8 bases and 4 bases respectively, with 12 bases between them. From germline, CDR1 is LNHDA and CDR2 SQIVND (reference sequence).

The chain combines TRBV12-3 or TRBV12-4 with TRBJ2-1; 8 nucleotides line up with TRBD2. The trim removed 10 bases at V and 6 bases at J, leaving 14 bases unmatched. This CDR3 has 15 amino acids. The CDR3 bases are TGTGCCACCCGGAGGTCCGGGGGGGCGTTCAATGAGCAGTTCTTC. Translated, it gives CATRRSGGAFNEQFF.

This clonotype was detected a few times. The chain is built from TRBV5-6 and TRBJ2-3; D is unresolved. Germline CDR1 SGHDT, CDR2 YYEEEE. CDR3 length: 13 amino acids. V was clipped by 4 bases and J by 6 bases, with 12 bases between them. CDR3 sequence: CASSLQNGDTQYF. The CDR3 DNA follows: TGTGCCAGCAGCCTCCAAAACGGGGATACGCAGTATTTT.

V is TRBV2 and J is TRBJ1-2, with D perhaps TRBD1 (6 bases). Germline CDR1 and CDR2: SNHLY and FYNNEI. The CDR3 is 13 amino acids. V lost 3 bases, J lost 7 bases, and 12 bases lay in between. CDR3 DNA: TGTGCCAGCAGTGACAGGGGAGGCGGTGGCTACACCTTC. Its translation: CASSDRGGGGYTF.

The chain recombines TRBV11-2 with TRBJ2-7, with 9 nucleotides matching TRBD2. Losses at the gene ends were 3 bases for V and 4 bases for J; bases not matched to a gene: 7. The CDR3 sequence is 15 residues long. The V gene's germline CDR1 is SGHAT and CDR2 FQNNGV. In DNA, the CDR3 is TGTGCCAGCAGCTTTAGCGGGAGCGAGGGTTACGAGCAGTACTTC. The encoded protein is CASSFSGSEGYEQYF.

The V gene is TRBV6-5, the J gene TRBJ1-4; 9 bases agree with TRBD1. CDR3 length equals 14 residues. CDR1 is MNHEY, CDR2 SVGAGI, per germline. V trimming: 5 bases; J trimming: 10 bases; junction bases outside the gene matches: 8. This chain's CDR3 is CASSMGQGDGKLFF. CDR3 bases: TGTGCCAGCAGTATGGGACAGGGTGACGGAAAACTGTTTTTT.

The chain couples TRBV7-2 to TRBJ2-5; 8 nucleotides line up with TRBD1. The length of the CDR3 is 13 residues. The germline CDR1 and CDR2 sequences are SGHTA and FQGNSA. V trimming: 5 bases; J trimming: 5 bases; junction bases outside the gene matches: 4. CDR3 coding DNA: TGTGCCAGCAGCGTGGACAGGGTCGAGACCCAGTACTTC. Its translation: CASSVDRVETQYF. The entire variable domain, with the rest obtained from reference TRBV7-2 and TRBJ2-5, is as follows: GAGVSQSPSNKVTEKGKDVELRCDPISGHTALYWYRQSLGQGLEFLIYFQGNSAPDKSGLPSDRFSAERTGGSVSTLTIQRTQQEDSAVYLCASSVDRVETQYFGPGTRLLVL.

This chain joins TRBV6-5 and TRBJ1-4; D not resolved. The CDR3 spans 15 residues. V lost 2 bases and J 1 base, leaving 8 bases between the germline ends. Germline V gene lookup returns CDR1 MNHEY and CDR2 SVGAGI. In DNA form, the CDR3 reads TGTGCCAGCAGTTACATGACCGGAACTAATGAAAAACTGTTTTTT. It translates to CASSYMTGTNEKLFF.

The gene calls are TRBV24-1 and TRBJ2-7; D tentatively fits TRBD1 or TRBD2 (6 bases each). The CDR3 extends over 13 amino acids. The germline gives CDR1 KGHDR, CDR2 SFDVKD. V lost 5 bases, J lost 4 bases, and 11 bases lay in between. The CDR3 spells CATSASGAYEQYF. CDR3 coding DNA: TGTGCCACCAGTGCGTCGGGGGCTTACGAGCAGTACTTC.

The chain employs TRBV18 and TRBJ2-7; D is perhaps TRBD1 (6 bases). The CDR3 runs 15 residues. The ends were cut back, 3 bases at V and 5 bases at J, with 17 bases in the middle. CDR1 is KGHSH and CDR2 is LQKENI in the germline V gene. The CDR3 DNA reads TGTGCCAGCTCACCTAGGGGTTATAAGGGGGACGAGCAGTACTTC. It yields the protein CASSPRGYKGDEQYF. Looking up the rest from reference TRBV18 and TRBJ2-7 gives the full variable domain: NAGVMQNPRHLVRRRGQEARLRCSPMKGHSHVYWYRQLPEEGLKFMVYLQKENIIDESGMPKERFSAEFPKEGPSILRIQQVVRGDSAAYFCASSPRGYKGDEQYFGPGTRLTVT.